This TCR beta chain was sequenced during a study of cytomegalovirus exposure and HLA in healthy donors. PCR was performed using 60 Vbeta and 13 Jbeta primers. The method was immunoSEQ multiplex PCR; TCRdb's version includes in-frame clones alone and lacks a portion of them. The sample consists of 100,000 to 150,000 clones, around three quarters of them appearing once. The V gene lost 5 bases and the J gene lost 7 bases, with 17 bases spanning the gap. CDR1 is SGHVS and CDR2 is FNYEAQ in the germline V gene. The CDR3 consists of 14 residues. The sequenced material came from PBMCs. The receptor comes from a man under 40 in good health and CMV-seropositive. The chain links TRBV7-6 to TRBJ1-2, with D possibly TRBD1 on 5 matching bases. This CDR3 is CASSPDTDLSGYTF. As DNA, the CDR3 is TGTGCCAGCAGCCCGGACACCGACTTGAGTGGCTACACCTTC.